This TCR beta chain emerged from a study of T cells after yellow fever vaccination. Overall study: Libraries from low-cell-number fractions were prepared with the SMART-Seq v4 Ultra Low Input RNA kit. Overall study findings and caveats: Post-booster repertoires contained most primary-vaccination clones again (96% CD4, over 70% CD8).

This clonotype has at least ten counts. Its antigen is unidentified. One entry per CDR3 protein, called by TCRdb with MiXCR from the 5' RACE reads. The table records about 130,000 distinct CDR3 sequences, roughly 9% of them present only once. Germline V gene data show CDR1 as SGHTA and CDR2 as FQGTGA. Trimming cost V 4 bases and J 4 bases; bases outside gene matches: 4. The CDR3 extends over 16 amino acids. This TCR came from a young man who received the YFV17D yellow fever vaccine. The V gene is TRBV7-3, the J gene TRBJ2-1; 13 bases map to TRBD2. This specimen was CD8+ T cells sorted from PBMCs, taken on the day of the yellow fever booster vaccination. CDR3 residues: CASSWGLAGKYNEQFF. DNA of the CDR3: TGTGCCAGCAGCTGGGGACTAGCGGGGAAGTACAATGAGCAGTTCTTC.